This T cell receptor (beta chain) was documented in a study of yellow fever vaccine responses in identical twins. TCRdb fed the RT-PCR reads into MiXCR, producing one record per CDR3 protein. This sample has 750 to 1,000 distinct CDR3 sequences, with 65% to 85% found just once. V was trimmed by 3 bases and J by 0 bases, leaving 3 bases between them. The CDR3 consists of 12 residues. In germline, CDR1 is DFQATT, CDR2 SNEGSKA (reference sequence). The V gene is TRBV20-1, the J gene TRBJ2-1; D call uncertain. Sample: T cells from blood (PBMCs), unsorted or a sorted subset (not recorded which), taken before or after yellow fever vaccination (not recorded which). This TCR was recovered from a female donor who received the yellow fever vaccine. In DNA, the CDR3 is TGCAGTGCTAGGGTCTCCTACAATGAGCAGTTCTTC. It encodes CSARVSYNEQFF.